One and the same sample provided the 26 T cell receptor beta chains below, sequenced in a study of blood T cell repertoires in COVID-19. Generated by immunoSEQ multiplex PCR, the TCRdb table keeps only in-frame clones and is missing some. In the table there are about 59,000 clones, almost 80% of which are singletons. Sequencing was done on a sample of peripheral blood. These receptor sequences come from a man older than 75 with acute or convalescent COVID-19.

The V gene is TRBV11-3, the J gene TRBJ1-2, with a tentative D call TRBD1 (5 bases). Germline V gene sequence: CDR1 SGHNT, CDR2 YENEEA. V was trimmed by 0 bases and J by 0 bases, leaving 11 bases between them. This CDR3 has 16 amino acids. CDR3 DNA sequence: TGTGCCAGCAGCTTAGAAGGGAGGGGCGCTAACTATGGCTACACCTTC. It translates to CASSLEGRGANYGYTF.

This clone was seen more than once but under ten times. The CDR3: CATSDLIGTGDNEQFF. For the CDR3, the DNA is TGTGCCACCAGTGATTTGATAGGGACAGGGGACAATGAGCAGTTCTTC. V is TRBV24-1 and J is TRBJ2-1; 10 nucleotides align to TRBD1. V lost 0 bases and J lost 5; bases outside the gene matches: 3. CDR3 length equals 16 residues. Germline V CDR1 and CDR2: KGHDR, SFDVKD.

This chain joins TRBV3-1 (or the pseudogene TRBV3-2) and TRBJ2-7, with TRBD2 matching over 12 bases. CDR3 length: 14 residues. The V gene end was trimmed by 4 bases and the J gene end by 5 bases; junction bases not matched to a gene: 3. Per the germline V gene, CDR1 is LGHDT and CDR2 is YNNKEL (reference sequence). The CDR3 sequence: CASSLTSGGHEQYF. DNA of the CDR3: TGTGCCAGCAGCCTGACTAGCGGGGGCCACGAGCAGTACTTC.

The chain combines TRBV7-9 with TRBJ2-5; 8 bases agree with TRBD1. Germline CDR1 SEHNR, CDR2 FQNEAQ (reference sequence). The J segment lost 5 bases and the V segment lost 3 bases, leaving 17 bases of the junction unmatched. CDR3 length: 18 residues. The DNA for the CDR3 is TGTGCCAGCAGCTTTAGGTCGGCGGCAGGGGGCCTGTTGGAGACCCAGTACTTC. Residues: CASSFRSAAGGLLETQYF.

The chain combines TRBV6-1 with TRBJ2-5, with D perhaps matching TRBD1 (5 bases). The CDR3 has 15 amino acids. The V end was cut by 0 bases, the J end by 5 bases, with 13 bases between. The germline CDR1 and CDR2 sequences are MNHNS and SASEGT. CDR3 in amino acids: CASSEARAVVETQYF. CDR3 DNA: TGTGCCAGCAGTGAAGCCAGGGCCGTAGTGGAGACCCAGTACTTC.

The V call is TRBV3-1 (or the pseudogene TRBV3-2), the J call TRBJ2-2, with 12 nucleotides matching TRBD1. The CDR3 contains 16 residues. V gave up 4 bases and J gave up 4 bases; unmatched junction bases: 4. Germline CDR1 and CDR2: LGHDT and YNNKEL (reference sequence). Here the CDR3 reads CASSLWDRGLTGELFF. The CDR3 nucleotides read TGTGCCAGCAGCCTTTGGGACAGGGGGCTCACCGGGGAGCTGTTTTTT.

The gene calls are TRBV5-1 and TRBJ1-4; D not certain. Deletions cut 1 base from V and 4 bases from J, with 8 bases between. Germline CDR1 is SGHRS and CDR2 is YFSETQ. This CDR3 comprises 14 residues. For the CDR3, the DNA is TGCGCCAGCAGCTTGTCTGCGGGTAATGAAAAACTGTTTTTT. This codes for CASSLSAGNEKLFF.

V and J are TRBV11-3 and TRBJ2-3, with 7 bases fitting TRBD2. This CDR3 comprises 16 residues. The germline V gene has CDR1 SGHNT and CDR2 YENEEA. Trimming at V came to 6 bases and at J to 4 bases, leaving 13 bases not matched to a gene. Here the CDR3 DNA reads TGTGCCAGCAGACAGCGGGCTAGCGGTACTCCAGATACGCAGTATTTT. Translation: CASRQRASGTPDTQYF.

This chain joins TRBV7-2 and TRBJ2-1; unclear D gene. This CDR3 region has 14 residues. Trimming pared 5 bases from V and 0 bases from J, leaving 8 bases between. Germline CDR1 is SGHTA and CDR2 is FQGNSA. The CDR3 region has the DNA TGTGCCAGCAGCCTAACGAGCTCCTACAATGAGCAGTTCTTC. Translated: CASSLTSSYNEQFF. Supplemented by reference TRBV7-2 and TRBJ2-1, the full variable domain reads GAGVSQSPSNKVTEKGKDVELRCDPISGHTALYWYRQSLGQGLEFLIYFQGNSAPDKSGLPSDRFSAERTGGSVSTLTIQRTQQEDSAVYLCASSLTSSYNEQFFGPGTRLTVL.

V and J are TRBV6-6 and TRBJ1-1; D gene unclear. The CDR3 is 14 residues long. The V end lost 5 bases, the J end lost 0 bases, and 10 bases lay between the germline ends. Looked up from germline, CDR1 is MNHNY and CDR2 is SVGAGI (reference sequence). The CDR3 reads CASSPRNVNTEAFF. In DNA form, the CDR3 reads TGTGCCAGCAGTCCCAGGAACGTGAACACTGAAGCTTTCTTT.

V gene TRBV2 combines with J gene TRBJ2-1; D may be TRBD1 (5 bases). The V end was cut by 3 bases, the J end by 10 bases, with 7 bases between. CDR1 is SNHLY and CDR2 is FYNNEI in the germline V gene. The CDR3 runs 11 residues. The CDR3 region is CASSDSGEQFF. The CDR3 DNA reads TGTGCCAGCAGTGATTCAGGGGAGCAGTTCTTC.

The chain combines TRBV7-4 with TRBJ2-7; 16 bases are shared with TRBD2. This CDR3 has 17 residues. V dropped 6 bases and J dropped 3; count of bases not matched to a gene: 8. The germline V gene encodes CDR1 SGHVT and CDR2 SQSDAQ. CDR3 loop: CASSRGTSGRVGYEQYF. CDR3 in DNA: TGTGCCAGCAGTAGAGGGACTAGCGGGAGGGTTGGCTACGAGCAGTACTTC.

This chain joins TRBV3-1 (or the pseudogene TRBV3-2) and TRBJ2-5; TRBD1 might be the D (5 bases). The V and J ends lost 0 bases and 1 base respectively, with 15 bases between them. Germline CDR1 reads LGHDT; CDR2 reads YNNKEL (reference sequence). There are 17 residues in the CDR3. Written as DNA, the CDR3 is TGTGCCAGCAGCCAAGATTGGGGCGACCCTCTCCAAGAGACCCAGTACTTC. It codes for CASSQDWGDPLQETQYF.

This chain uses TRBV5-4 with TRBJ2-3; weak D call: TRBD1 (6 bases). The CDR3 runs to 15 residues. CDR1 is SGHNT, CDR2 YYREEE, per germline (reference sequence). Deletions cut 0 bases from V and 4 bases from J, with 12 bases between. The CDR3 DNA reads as TGTGCCAGCAGCTTGGTGTCACAGGGAGCAGATACGCAGTATTTT. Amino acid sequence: CASSLVSQGADTQYF.

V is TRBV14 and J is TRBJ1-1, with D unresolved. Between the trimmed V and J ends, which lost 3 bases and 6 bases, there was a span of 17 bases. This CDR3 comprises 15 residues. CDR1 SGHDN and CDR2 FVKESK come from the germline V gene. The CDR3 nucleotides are TGTGCCAGCAGCCAGTACCGAATAAACTTCGCTGAAGCTTTCTTT. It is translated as CASSQYRINFAEAFF. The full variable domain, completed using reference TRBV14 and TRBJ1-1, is EAGVTQFPSHSVIEKGQTVTLRCDPISGHDNLYWYRRVMGKEIKFLLHFVKESKQDESGMPNNRFLAERTGGTYSTLKVQPAELEDSGVYFCASSQYRINFAEAFFGQGTRLTVV.

The CDR3 spells CASSRGRAPNEQFF. CDR3 bases: TGTGCCAGCAGCCGAGGGAGGGCCCCCAATGAGCAGTTCTTC. This chain uses TRBV7-8 with TRBJ2-1; 7 nucleotides line up with TRBD2. This CDR3 has 14 amino acids. Germline CDR1 is SGHVS and CDR2 is FQNEAQ. V lost 5 bases and J lost 6; bases outside the gene matches: 7.

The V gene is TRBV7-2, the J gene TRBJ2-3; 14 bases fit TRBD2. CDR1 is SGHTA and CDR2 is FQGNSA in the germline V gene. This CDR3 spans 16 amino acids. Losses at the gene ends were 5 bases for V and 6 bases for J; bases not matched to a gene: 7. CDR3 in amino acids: CASSVGLAGVGDTQYF. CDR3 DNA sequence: TGTGCCAGCAGCGTGGGACTAGCGGGGGTCGGGGATACGCAGTATTTT.

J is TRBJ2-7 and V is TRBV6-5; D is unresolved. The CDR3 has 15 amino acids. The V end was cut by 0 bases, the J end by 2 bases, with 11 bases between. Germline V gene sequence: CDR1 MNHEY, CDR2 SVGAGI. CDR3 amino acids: CASSYSMAGAYEQYF. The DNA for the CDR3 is TGTGCCAGCAGTTACTCGATGGCAGGTGCCTACGAGCAGTACTTC.

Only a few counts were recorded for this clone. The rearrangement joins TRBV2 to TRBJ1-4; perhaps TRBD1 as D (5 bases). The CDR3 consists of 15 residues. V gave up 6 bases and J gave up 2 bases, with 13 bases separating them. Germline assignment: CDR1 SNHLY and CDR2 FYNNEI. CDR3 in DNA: TGTGCCAGCAGAGACGCAGGGTTGACTAATGAAAAACTGTTTTTT. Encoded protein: CASRDAGLTNEKLFF. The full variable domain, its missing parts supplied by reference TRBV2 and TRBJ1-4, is EPEVTQTPSHQVTQMGQEVILRCVPISNHLYFYWYRQILGQKVEFLVSFYNNEISEKSEIFDDQFSVERPDGSNFTLKIRSTKLEDSAMYFCASRDAGLTNEKLFFGSGTQLSVL.

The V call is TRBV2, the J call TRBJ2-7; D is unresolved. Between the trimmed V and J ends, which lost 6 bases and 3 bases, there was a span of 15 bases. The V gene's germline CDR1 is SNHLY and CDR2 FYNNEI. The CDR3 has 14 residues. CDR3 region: CASSNSPRHYEQYF. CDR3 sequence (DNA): TGTGCCAGCAGCAACTCCCCGAGACACTACGAGCAGTACTTC.

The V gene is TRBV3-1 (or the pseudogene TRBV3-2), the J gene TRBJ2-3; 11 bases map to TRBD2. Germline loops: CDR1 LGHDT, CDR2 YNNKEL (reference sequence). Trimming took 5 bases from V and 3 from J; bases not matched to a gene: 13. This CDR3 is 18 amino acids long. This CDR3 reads CASSADRVAGGLTDTQYF. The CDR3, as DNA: TGTGCCAGCAGCGCCGACCGAGTAGCGGGGGGGCTTACAGATACGCAGTATTTT.

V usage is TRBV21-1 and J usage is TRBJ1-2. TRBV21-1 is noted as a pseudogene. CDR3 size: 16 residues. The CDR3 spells CASSPGSPGIDYGYTF. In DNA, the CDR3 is TGTGCCAGCAGTCCCGGGTCCCCGGGGATTGACTATGGCTACACCTTC.

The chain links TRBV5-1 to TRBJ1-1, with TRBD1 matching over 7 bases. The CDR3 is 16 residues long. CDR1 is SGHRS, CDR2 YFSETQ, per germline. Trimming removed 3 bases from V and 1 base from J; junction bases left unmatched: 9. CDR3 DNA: TGCGCCAGCAGCTACAACTTACGACAGGGGAACACTGAAGCTTTCTTT. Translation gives CASSYNLRQGNTEAFF.

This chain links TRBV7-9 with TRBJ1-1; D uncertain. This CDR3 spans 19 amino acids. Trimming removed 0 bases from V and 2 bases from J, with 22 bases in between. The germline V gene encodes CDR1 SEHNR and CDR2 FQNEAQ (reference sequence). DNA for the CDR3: TGTGCCAGCAGCTTAGCTTTCGGCGGGATTCGAGGGATCAACACTGAAGCTTTCTTT. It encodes CASSLAFGGIRGINTEAFF.

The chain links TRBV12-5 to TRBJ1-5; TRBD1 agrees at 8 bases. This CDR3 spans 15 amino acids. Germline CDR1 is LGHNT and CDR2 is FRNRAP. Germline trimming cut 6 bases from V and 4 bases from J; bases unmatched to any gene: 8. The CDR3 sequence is CASGRDRGGNQPQHF. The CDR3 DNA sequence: TGTGCTAGTGGACGCGACAGGGGAGGAAATCAGCCCCAGCATTTT.

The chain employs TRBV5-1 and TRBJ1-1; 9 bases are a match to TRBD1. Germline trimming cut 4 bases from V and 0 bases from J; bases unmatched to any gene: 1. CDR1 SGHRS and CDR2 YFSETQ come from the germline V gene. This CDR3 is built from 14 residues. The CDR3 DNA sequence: TGCGCCAGCAGCACAGGGGGCATGAACACTGAAGCTTTCTTT. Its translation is CASSTGGMNTEAFF.